The 20 T cell receptor beta chains presented below share a single source sample, sequenced in a study of Ad26.COV2.S vaccination and SARS-CoV-2 variants. The protocol was immunoSEQ multiplex PCR, while the TCRdb copy is restricted to in-frame clones and leaves out a portion. The repertoire holds some 400,000 clones, with approximately 89% as singletons. The treatment here: some 20 received Ad26.COV2.S at low or high dose, single or two shots; 5 received placebo; per-sample allocation not given. Sampling was done on day 63 after the first vaccine or placebo injection. The source material was peripheral blood, sampled in a trial of Ad26.COV2.S vaccine versus placebo. The receptors here all came from a person between 18 and 65 years old who received the Ad26.COV2.S COVID-19 vaccine or a placebo.

In DNA form, the CDR3 reads TGTGCCAGCAGCTTGGCCCGCACCCGGGACAGGGGGCTACGGCAGTACTTC. Protein: CASSLARTRDRGLRQYF. The rearrangement uses TRBV5-6 and TRBJ2-7; 12 bases are shared with TRBD1. Germline V gene sequence: CDR1 SGHDT, CDR2 YYEEEE. J gave up 9 bases and V 0 bases, and 13 bases lay outside the gene matches. The CDR3 has 17 amino acids. The full variable domain, completed using reference TRBV5-6 and TRBJ2-7, is DAGVTQSPTHLIKTRGQQVTLRCSPKSGHDTVSWYQQALGQGPQFIFQYYEEEERQRGNFPDRFSGHQFPNYSSELNVNALLLGDSALYLCASSLARTRDRGLRQYFGPGTRLTVT.

This clone has only one observation. The chain joins TRBV7-2 to TRBJ2-2; no firm D call. The CDR3 contains 13 residues. V was trimmed by 3 bases and J by 5 bases, leaving 7 bases between them. The V gene's germline CDR1 is SGHTA and CDR2 FQGNSA. Written as DNA, the CDR3 is TGTGCCAGCAGCTTCGCGTCTACCGGGGAGCTGTTTTTT. Amino acids: CASSFASTGELFF.

The J gene is TRBJ2-2, the V gene TRBV7-9; TRBD1 or TRBD2 may be the D gene (5 bases each). V was shortened by 3 bases and J by 4 bases, with 9 bases between the two germline ends. This CDR3 is built from 14 residues. CDR1 and CDR2 from the germline V gene are SEHNR and FQNEAQ (reference sequence). The CDR3 sequence: CASSLAGTTGELFF. CDR3 nucleotides: TGTGCCAGCAGCTTGGCAGGGACCACCGGGGAGCTGTTTTTT.

The chain links TRBV2 to TRBJ1-4; D gene unclear. This CDR3 spans 15 amino acids. Germline CDR1 is SNHLY and CDR2 is FYNNEI. The ends were cut back, 6 bases at V and 3 bases at J, with 14 bases in the middle. The CDR3 sequence: CASRPFKQSNEKLFF. The CDR3 coding sequence is TGTGCCAGCAGGCCCTTTAAACAGTCTAATGAAAAACTGTTTTTT.

As regards this clone: The sample holds other DNA sequences that translate to the same CDR3. The chain recombines TRBV12-3 or TRBV12-4 with TRBJ1-3; the D is unclear. V was pared by 1 base and J by 7 bases, with 5 bases between. The CDR3 has 12 residues. Here the CDR3 DNA reads TGTGCCAGCAGTTTAGGGGGTAACACCATATATTTT. It yields the protein CASSLGGNTIYF.

This chain links TRBV7-8 with TRBJ2-1; 7 bases fit TRBD1. CDR1 is SGHVS and CDR2 is FQNEAQ in the germline V gene. The CDR3 sequence is 16 residues long. The junction had 6 bases not matched to a gene; V was cut back by 4 bases and J by 0 bases. CDR3 amino acids: CASSYDRDSSYNEQFF. CDR3 DNA sequence: TGTGCCAGCAGCTACGACAGGGACAGCTCCTACAATGAGCAGTTCTTC.

The chain recombines TRBV7-9 with TRBJ2-2, with a tentative D call TRBD1 (6 bases). The germline gives CDR1 SEHNR, CDR2 FQNEAQ (reference sequence). The CDR3 totals 15 residues. The V end lost 4 bases, the J end lost 4 bases, and 13 bases lay between the germline ends. Here the CDR3 DNA reads TGTGCCAGCAGCTCCGACAGGAGGAGCACCGGGGAGCTGTTTTTT. Protein sequence: CASSSDRRSTGELFF.

The gene calls are TRBV4-1 and TRBJ2-6, with D perhaps being TRBD1 or TRBD2 (5 bases each). Germline CDR1 reads MGHRA; CDR2 reads YSYEKL. CDR3 length equals 17 residues. Trimming stripped 3 bases from V and 0 bases from J, with 12 bases between. CDR3 nucleotides: TGCGCCAGCAGCCAGGGACCGACGACCTCTGGGGCCAACGTCCTGACTTTC. It yields the protein CASSQGPTTSGANVLTF.

V and J are TRBV9 and TRBJ2-1; D remains ambiguous. CDR3 length: 12 residues. The ends were cut back, 2 bases at V and 4 bases at J, with 4 bases in the middle. The germline V gene has CDR1 SGDLS and CDR2 YYNGEE. The CDR3 DNA reads as TGTGCCAGCAGCGTCCCTTACAATGAGCAGTTCTTC. This codes for CASSVPYNEQFF.

The rearrangement links TRBV13 to TRBJ1-6; a weak D match, TRBD1 (5 bases). The germline CDR1 and CDR2 sequences are PRHDT and FYEKMQ (reference sequence). Trimming took 6 bases from V and 12 from J, leaving 21 bases between them. This CDR3 region has 15 residues. The CDR3 nucleotides are TGTGCCAGCAGAATAGAGGGACCCCGAACGGAACCCCTCCACTTT. The encoded protein is CASRIEGPRTEPLHF.

The chain has TRBV24-1 and TRBJ1-1; 7 nucleotides align to TRBD1. The CDR3 extends over 14 amino acids. J lost 8 bases, V lost 4 bases, and 9 bases had no gene match. CDR1 KGHDR and CDR2 SFDVKD come from the germline V gene. This CDR3 reads CATSDPGQAKEAFF. CDR3 in DNA: TGTGCCACCAGTGACCCCGGACAGGCGAAGGAAGCTTTCTTT.

The gene calls are TRBV11-2 and TRBJ2-2; 7 nucleotides line up with TRBD1. Germline assignment: CDR1 SGHAT and CDR2 FQNNGV. The CDR3 is 16 residues long. The V gene end was trimmed by 5 bases and the J gene end by 2 bases; junction bases not matched to a gene: 8. The CDR3 region has the DNA TGTGCCAGCAGCCAAAGACAGGGAAGAAACACCGGGGAGCTGTTTTTT. Amino acids: CASSQRQGRNTGELFF.

This chain links TRBV24-1 with TRBJ2-1; the D gene could be TRBD1 or TRBD2 (5 bases each). Germline V lookup: CDR1 KGHDR, CDR2 SFDVKD. The CDR3 has 14 amino acids. Trimming took 9 bases from V and 0 from J, leaving 11 bases between them. The CDR3 sequence is CATGWGSSYNEQFF. CDR3 in DNA: TGTGCCACCGGGTGGGGGAGCTCCTACAATGAGCAGTTCTTC.

The rearrangement joins TRBV19 to TRBJ1-5, with D perhaps matching TRBD1 (5 bases). Looked up from germline, CDR1 is LNHDA and CDR2 is SQIVND (reference sequence). Trimming took off 9 bases at V and 1 base at J, with 13 bases between the two ends. The CDR3 sequence is 14 residues long. In DNA form, the CDR3 reads TGTGCCAGCCAGACTCAGGGAAGCAATCAGCCCCAGCATTTT. It is translated as CASQTQGSNQPQHF. Full variable domain (outside the CDR3, taken from reference TRBV19 and TRBJ1-5): DGGITQSPKYLFRKEGQNVTLSCEQNLNHDAMYWYRQDPGQGLRLIYYSQIVNDFQKGDIAEGYSVSREKKESFPLTVTSAQKNPTAFYLCASQTQGSNQPQHFGDGTRLSIL.

The chain employs TRBV24-1 and TRBJ2-5, with D possibly matching TRBD2 (6 bases). There are 16 residues in the CDR3. The germline V gene encodes CDR1 KGHDR and CDR2 SFDVKD. The V end was cut by 3 bases, the J end by 5 bases, with 18 bases between. Here the CDR3 reads CATSDPTSFGGETQYF. The CDR3 region has the DNA TGTGCCACCAGTGATCCCACTAGCTTTGGCGGGGAGACCCAGTACTTC.

The chain employs TRBV27 and TRBJ2-3, with TRBD2 matching over 14 bases. Germline loops: CDR1 MNHEY, CDR2 SMNVEV (reference sequence). This CDR3 has 18 residues. J was trimmed by 2 bases and V by 6 bases; bases with no gene match: 10. The CDR3 nucleotides are TGTGCCAGCAGCCACCGGACTAGCGGGAGGAAGAACACAGATACGCAGTATTTT. Its protein product is CASSHRTSGRKNTDTQYF.

This rearrangement joins TRBV5-4 to TRBJ2-7; 8 bases agree with TRBD2. Germline-derived CDR1 and CDR2 are SGHNT and YYREEE (reference sequence). Unmatched junction bases numbered 5, after V lost 4 bases and J lost 2 bases. The CDR3 consists of 14 residues. In DNA, the CDR3 is TGTGCCAGCAGCCCGGGGGGGGGTGCCTACGAGCAGTACTTC. It codes for CASSPGGGAYEQYF.

The chain links TRBV11-2 to TRBJ2-3; D uncertain. The CDR3 loop spans 16 amino acids. Between the trimmed V and J ends, which lost 0 bases and 0 bases, there was a span of 10 bases. Germline V gene sequence: CDR1 SGHAT, CDR2 FQNNGV. The CDR3 loop is CASSLDRLPSTDTQYF. CDR3 in DNA: TGTGCCAGCAGCTTAGATCGGCTTCCTAGCACAGATACGCAGTATTTT.

The chain combines TRBV13 with TRBJ2-7; D is perhaps TRBD1 (7 bases). The V gene lost 5 bases and the J gene lost 6 bases, with 8 bases spanning the gap. This CDR3 has 11 residues. Per the germline V gene, CDR1 is PRHDT and CDR2 is FYEKMQ (reference sequence). Written as DNA, the CDR3 is TGTGCCAGCAGCCAGGGGGGCGAGCAGTACTTC. It translates to CASSQGGEQYF.

This CDR3 is CAWSVAGTLPNTGELFF. The DNA of the CDR3 is TGTGCCTGGAGTGTCGCGGGGACTCTCCCGAACACCGGGGAGCTGTTTTTT. The gene calls are TRBV30 and TRBJ2-2; a possible D gene is TRBD2 (6 bases). The V gene lost 0 bases and the J gene lost 0 bases, with 14 bases spanning the gap. Germline assignment: CDR1 GTSNPN and CDR2 SVGIG (reference sequence). The CDR3 runs to 17 residues. Full variable domain (rest looked up from reference TRBV30 and TRBJ2-2): SQTIHQWPATLVQPVGSPLSLECTVEGTSNPNLYWYRQAAGRGLQLLFYSVGIGQISSEVPQNLSASRPQDRQFILSSKKLLLSDSGFYLCAWSVAGTLPNTGELFFGEGSRLTVL.